This T cell receptor beta chain was profiled in a study of shared clonotypes between healthy human individuals. Selected positively for CCR7 and CD45RO-negative, naive CD8 cells excluded terminally differentiated effector memory CD45RA+ cells. All donors qualified as healthy HIV-negative adults and had experienced no recent acute infections or vaccinations. Adults of Caucasian background living in Nashville, Tennessee made up all donors. CDR3 size: 18 residues. Germline V gene sequence: CDR1 SGDLS, CDR2 YYNGEE. V dropped 0 bases and J dropped 4 bases, with 17 bases sitting between them. Profiling relied on immunoSEQ multiplex PCR, and the TCRdb table lists in-frame clones only, not all of them. This table has approximately 2,200,000 clones, 93% appearing once.

This receptor was obtained from a young man in good health. Some clones in this sample may be carry-over from other donors' samples. The chain employs TRBV9 and TRBJ2-6; perhaps TRBD1 as D (5 bases). The sample consisted of naive CD8+ T cells from PBMCs. The CDR3 region has the DNA TGTGCCAGCAGCGTAGGGGGCAGCCCCTCTGGGGGGGCCAACGTCCTGACTTTC. Translated, it gives CASSVGGSPSGGANVLTF.